A single sample gave rise to the 5 T cell receptor beta chains below, sequenced in a study of T cell responses to AZD1222 COVID-19 vaccine (dated by TCRdb to about 2021). Libraries came from the immunoSEQ multiplex PCR assay. Here the immuneACCESS table is served through TCRdb, limited to in-frame sequences with V and J called. Missing clones are a known gap in these copies; in checked studies unresolved V genes cover under half, and the rest lacks a known reason. The sample includes 150,000 or so clones, with 90% to 95% observed a single time. 1.1% to 1.5% of the sample comes from the top ten. The sample's time point label, in plain terms: baseline before first vaccination. This specimen was peripheral blood, taken on day 0 of AZD1222 vaccination. These receptors all stem from an adult in good health.

The chain carries TRBV28 and TRBJ2-2, with D unresolved. Germline V gene sequence: CDR1 MDHEN, CDR2 SYDVKM. The CDR3 is 16 residues long. The V gene lost 6 bases and the J gene lost 1 base, with 15 bases spanning the gap. The CDR3 DNA is TGTGCCAGCAGCCCGTCGAAGCAGCTGAACACCGGGGAGCTGTTTTTT. Translated: CASSPSKQLNTGELFF.

The gene calls are TRBV7-2 and TRBJ1-1, with 8 nucleotides matching TRBD1. This CDR3 contains 13 residues. Trimming at V came to 4 bases and at J to 5 bases, leaving 3 bases not matched to a gene. Germline assignment: CDR1 SGHTA and CDR2 FQGNSA. In nucleotides, the CDR3 is TGTGCCAGCAGCTACACAGGGGGTACTGAAGCTTTCTTT. Its translation: CASSYTGGTEAFF.

V usage is TRBV2 and J usage is TRBJ2-5; D remains ambiguous. CDR1 and CDR2 (germline): SNHLY, FYNNEI. Trimming took off 4 bases at V and 5 bases at J, with 14 bases between the two ends. The CDR3 sequence is 14 residues long. CDR3: CASSVRAGGETQYF. The CDR3 DNA reads TGTGCCAGCAGTGTCCGCGCTGGTGGCGAGACCCAGTACTTC.

The V call is TRBV3-1 (or the pseudogene TRBV3-2), the J call TRBJ2-7; D possibly uses TRBD1 or TRBD2 (7 bases each). Trimming stripped 2 bases from V and 3 bases from J, with 17 bases between. This CDR3 region has 16 residues. From germline, CDR1 is LGHDT and CDR2 YNNKEL (reference sequence). For the CDR3, the DNA is TGTGCCAGCAGCCAACCTAGGGAGGGGGCGGGCTACGAGCAGTACTTC. The encoded protein is CASSQPREGAGYEQYF.

The V call is TRBV4-3, the J call TRBJ2-1; 7 nucleotides match TRBD2. Germline CDR1 and CDR2: LGHNA and YSLEER. The CDR3 contains 12 residues. J lost 10 bases, V lost 4 bases, and 4 bases had no gene match. For the CDR3, the DNA is TGCGCCAGCAGCCTACCAGCGGGGGAGCAGTTCTTC. This gives the protein CASSLPAGEQFF.